This TCR beta chain comes out of a study of metastatic and nonmetastatic thyroid tumors (dated by TCRdb to 2018 to 2020). Background for the entire study: For patients with malignant and with benign thyroid disease, the researchers compared repertoires between peripheral blood samples and tumor or nodule tissue samples. Overall results and qualifications from the work: In both blood and tumor samples, TCR beta diversity was reported to be significantly higher in malignant tumors than in benign nodules.

Worth noting for this clone: The antigen it recognizes is unknown. The input lacks base qualities; no much larger clone sits a single base away.

The library was produced with PCR. Sequenced on an Illumina HiSeq 4000. High-throughput sequencing was used to profile the TCR beta-chain CDR3 region of each patient. The paper's processing steps were these. Drawing on CDR3 differences between clinicopathological groups, the researchers built a classifier meant to tell apart patients with distant-metastatic papillary thyroid cancer. To measure repertoire diversity the researchers used the Shannon index, while the Morisita-Horn index served to gauge how similar the tumor and blood repertoires were. Using fastp at Q25 and MiXCR, TCRdb reprocessed the public reads and kept productive beta chains. Clone size and V and J calls follow TCRdb, not the original study. The sample table shows tens of thousands of clones, and roughly 29% are seen once. The top ten hold approximately 30% of the sample. No treatment had been received by any patient before thyroid surgery. Patient clinical samples collected from about 2012 to 2018 were retrospectively analysed using T-cell receptor beta sequencing.

From the germline V gene, CDR1 is SGHRS and CDR2 is YFSETQ. V loses 4 bases at its end and J loses 0 bases; junction bases beyond the gene matches: 8. From the cysteine through the phenylalanine, the CDR3 covers 16 amino acids. Only the CDR3 DNA is retained, 48 bases long and in frame from the first base. The material sequenced was blood. The receptor was isolated from a female donor with papillary thyroid cancer or a benign thyroid nodule (not recorded which). Some clones in this sample may be carry-over from other donors' samples. The rearranged segments are TRBV5-1 and TRBJ2-7; TRBD1 matches 9 bases in the middle. The sequenced DNA: TGCGCCAGCAGCCCCTACCGACAGGGGGTCTCCTACGAGCAGTACTTC. The translation is CASSPYRQGVSYEQYF.